A selection of T cell receptor beta chains follows, all from one sample in a study of blood T cell repertoires in COVID-19. Assay: immunoSEQ multiplex PCR; the TCRdb copy retains only in-frame clones and omits some. This table has just over 650,000 clones, 70% to 90% appearing once. The specimen was peripheral blood. These receptor sequences come from a woman aged 18-29 years with acute or convalescent COVID-19. The CDR3 runs from the conserved cysteine through the conserved F or W. A D gene is named only where the DNA matches it firmly. Clone size appears in some rows only: once, few, many, or a class for an expanded clone.

CDR3 DNA	CDR3 protein	CDR3 length	V gene	D gene	J gene	clone size
TGTGCCAGCAGTGTAGCGGGGAGCACAGATACGCAGTATTTT	CASSVAGSTDTQYF	14	TRBV6-4	TRBD2	TRBJ2-3	once
TGTGCCAGCAGCATACGACCGGGAGGGGCCTACGAGCAGTACTTC	CASSIRPGGAYEQYF	15	TRBV7-3	TRBD2	TRBJ2-7	.
TGTGCCAGCAGTGAAAGGACAGACTCCTACAATGAGCAGTTCTTC	CASSERTDSYNEQFF	15	TRBV6-1	.	TRBJ2-1	once
TGTGCCACCAGTAGACCTAGCGGGGGGGCAGTAGATACGCAGTATTTT	CATSRPSGGAVDTQYF	16	TRBV24-1	TRBD2	TRBJ2-3	once
TGTGCCAGCAGTGTATGGGGGGGGCACACCGGGGAGCTGTTTTTT	CASSVWGGHTGELFF	15	TRBV2	.	TRBJ2-2	few
TGCGCCAGCAGCCCTTTTGAGGGTTACGAGCAGTACTTC	CASSPFEGYEQYF	13	TRBV4-1	.	TRBJ2-7	.
TGTGCCAGCAGCTCCGGACAGCACAATCAGCCCCAGCATTTT	CASSSGQHNQPQHF	14	TRBV9	.	TRBJ1-5	.
TGTGCCAGCAGTTTGCGGGGAGGGGTAGGCAATCAGCCCCAGCATTTT	CASSLRGGVGNQPQHF	16	TRBV27	.	TRBJ1-5	.
TGTGCCAGTCGGGGTTACAATCAGCCCCAGCATTTT	CASRGYNQPQHF	12	TRBV2	.	TRBJ1-5	.
TGTGCCAGCAGCCGCGACGGGACCAAAAACATTCAGTACTTC	CASSRDGTKNIQYF	14	TRBV6-5	.	TRBJ2-4	.
TGTGCCAGCAGCTTAGATCCAAAGCAGTACTTC	CASSLDPKQYF	11	TRBV11-2	.	TRBJ2-7	.
TGCAGCGTCCCTGGAGGGTGGGCAGATACGCAGTATTTT	CSVPGGWADTQYF	13	TRBV29-1	.	TRBJ2-3	once